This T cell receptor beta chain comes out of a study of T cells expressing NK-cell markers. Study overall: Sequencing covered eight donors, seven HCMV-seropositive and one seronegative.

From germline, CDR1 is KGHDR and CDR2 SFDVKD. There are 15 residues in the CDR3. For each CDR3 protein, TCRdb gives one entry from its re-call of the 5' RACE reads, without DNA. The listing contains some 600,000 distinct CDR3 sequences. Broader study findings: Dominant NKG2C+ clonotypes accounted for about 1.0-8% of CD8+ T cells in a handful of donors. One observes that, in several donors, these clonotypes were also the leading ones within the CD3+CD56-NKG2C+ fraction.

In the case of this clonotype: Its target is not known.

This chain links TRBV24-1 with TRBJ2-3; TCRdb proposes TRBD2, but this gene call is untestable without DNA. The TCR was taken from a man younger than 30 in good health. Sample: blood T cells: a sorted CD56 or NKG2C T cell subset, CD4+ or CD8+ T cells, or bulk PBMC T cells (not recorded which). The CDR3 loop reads CATSAAEGGTDTQYF.